In its sample, the clone carrying this TCR beta chain was seen a few times. CDR1 and CDR2 (germline): DFQATT, SNEGSKA (reference sequence). The CDR3 length is 15 residues. The V segment lost 0 bases and the J segment 7 bases; nucleotides outside the gene matches: 4. This entry comes from a study of T-cell memory formation after mild COVID-19. After 5'RACE with constant-segment primers, TCR alpha and TCR beta cDNA libraries carrying sample barcodes and UMIs were obtained. One entry per CDR3 protein, called by TCRdb with MiXCR from the 5' RACE reads. The sample lists hundreds of thousands of distinct CDR3 sequences; approximately 15% were seen once.

The sequencing input was PBMCs or a T cell subset sorted from them (not recorded which). The V and J genes are TRBV20-1 and TRBJ1-6; 9 nucleotides line up with TRBD1. This receptor was identified in a man between 18 and 29 years old who had mild COVID-19 (a few samples of this study predate the infection). Cell type and time point are not known. The CDR3 is CSARDRQGGNSPLHF. CDR3 bases: TGCAGTGCTAGAGATCGACAGGGGGGGAATTCACCCCTCCACTTT.